The clone carrying this T cell receptor (beta chain) was recorded only once. The germline gives CDR1 SNHLY, CDR2 FYNNEI. This CDR3 region has 14 residues. V dropped 3 bases and J dropped 0 bases, with 9 bases sitting between them. The data are from a study of blood T cell repertoires in COVID-19. As for the study in general: Collection of acute and convalescent COVID-19 samples took place in the United States, Italy and Spain. PBMCs, B-cell-depleted T cells, or T cells were the source of the cDNA or gDNA that made up the material.

Per the original methods: Reference gene primer amplification in the assay estimated nucleated cell counts. Here immunoSEQ multiplex PCR was the method, and the copy in TCRdb shows in-frame clones only, minus some. The V and J calls and clone size were taken over from that table, and D and trimming were inferred from the DNA. The sample records 250,000 to 350,000 clones, roughly 85% being singletons. The sequence came from a woman in her 30s with active or convalescent COVID-19. Sequencing input: peripheral blood. The V call is TRBV2, the J call TRBJ2-7; possible D gene TRBD1, 6 bases. CDR3 nucleotide sequence: TGTGCCAGCAGTGACAGGGGAATCTCCTACGAGCAGTACTTC. It is translated as CASSDRGISYEQYF.